These T cell receptor beta chains were read from a single sample in a study of cytomegalovirus exposure and HLA in healthy donors. TCRdb keeps only in-frame clones here, not all; method: immunoSEQ multiplex PCR. The table has 100,000 or so clones, 70% to 80% seen once; the top ten hold roughly 9.6%. The source material was PBMCs. These receptor sequences come from a male donor in good health and CMV-seropositive. Both conserved end residues are part of each CDR3. D genes are given only for firm matches. Size is omitted from some rows. Given values are once, few, many or a class for expanded clones.

V gene: TRBV4-3
clone size: -
J gene: TRBJ2-6
D gene: -
CDR3 protein: CASSQEYGGPGANVLTF
CDR3 DNA: TGCGCCAGCAGCCAAGAGTACGGAGGGCCTGGGGCCAACGTCCTGACTTTC

V gene: TRBV28
clone size: -
J gene: TRBJ2-3
D gene: TRBD2
CDR3 protein: CASTPVRRASGREGTDTQYF
CDR3 DNA: TGTGCCAGCACCCCCGTCAGGCGGGCTAGCGGGAGGGAAGGGACAGATACGCAGTATTTT

V gene: TRBV29-1
clone size: -
J gene: TRBJ2-1
D gene: TRBD2
CDR3 protein: CSVGPGLAGTEQFF
CDR3 DNA: TGCAGCGTTGGACCGGGACTAGCGGGGACTGAGCAGTTCTTC

V gene: TRBV28
clone size: -
J gene: TRBJ1-1
D gene: -
CDR3 protein: CASSSWTVRATEAFF
CDR3 DNA: TGTGCCAGCAGTTCCTGGACAGTGAGGGCCACCGAAGCTTTCTTT

V gene: TRBV2
clone size: -
J gene: TRBJ2-2
D gene: -
CDR3 protein: CASSLQGGELFF
CDR3 DNA: TGTGCCAGCAGTCTTCAGGGCGGGGAGCTGTTTTTT

V gene: TRBV5-3
clone size: -
J gene: TRBJ2-1
D gene: -
CDR3 protein: CARSFTEPYNEQFF
CDR3 DNA: TGTGCCAGAAGCTTTACGGAGCCGTACAATGAGCAGTTCTTC

V gene: TRBV5-1
clone size: -
J gene: TRBJ2-6
D gene: TRBD1
CDR3 protein: CASSLGTASGANVLTF
CDR3 DNA: TGCGCCAGCAGCCTAGGGACAGCCTCTGGGGCCAACGTCCTGACTTTC

V gene: TRBV5-5
clone size: -
J gene: TRBJ2-7
D gene: TRBD1
CDR3 protein: CASSLLGTGRAEQYF
CDR3 DNA: TGTGCCAGCAGCTTGCTTGGGACAGGGAGGGCGGAGCAGTACTTC

V gene: TRBV7-9
clone size: -
J gene: TRBJ2-7
D gene: TRBD1
CDR3 protein: CASTPTGDRVFHEQYF
CDR3 DNA: TGTGCCAGCACCCCAACCGGGGACAGGGTCTTCCACGAGCAGTACTTC

V gene: TRBV6-1
clone size: -
J gene: TRBJ1-4
D gene: -
CDR3 protein: CASSEDVTEREKLFF
CDR3 DNA: TGTGCCAGCAGTGAAGACGTAACGGAGAGGGAAAAACTGTTTTTT

V gene: TRBV6-1
clone size: few
J gene: TRBJ2-3
D gene: -
CDR3 protein: CAGARLVTDTQYF
CDR3 DNA: TGTGCCGGCGCCCGACTAGTCACAGATACGCAGTATTTT

V gene: TRBV6-6
clone size: -
J gene: TRBJ2-7
D gene: TRBD2
CDR3 protein: CASSPSGTSSYEQYF
CDR3 DNA: TGTGCCAGCAGCCCCAGCGGGACCTCCTCCTACGAGCAGTACTTC

V gene: TRBV7-9
clone size: -
J gene: TRBJ2-7
D gene: -
CDR3 protein: CASLDSRSYEQYF
CDR3 DNA: TGTGCCAGTTTGGACAGCCGGTCCTACGAGCAGTACTTC

V gene: TRBV6-6
clone size: once
J gene: TRBJ1-2
D gene: TRBD1
CDR3 protein: CASRSTGDSYTF
CDR3 DNA: TGTGCCAGCAGGTCGACAGGGGATAGCTACACCTTC

V gene: TRBV4-1
clone size: -
J gene: TRBJ2-1
D gene: TRBD2
CDR3 protein: CASSQRTSGGYNEQFF
CDR3 DNA: TGCGCCAGCAGCCAAAGGACTAGCGGGGGGTACAATGAGCAGTTCTTC

V gene: TRBV7-8
clone size: -
J gene: TRBJ2-7
D gene: -
CDR3 protein: CASSYTQSYEQYF
CDR3 DNA: TGTGCCAGCAGCTATACTCAAAGTTACGAGCAGTACTTC

V gene: TRBV28
clone size: few
J gene: TRBJ1-5
D gene: -
CDR3 protein: CASSFAGGGNQPQHF
CDR3 DNA: TGTGCCAGCAGTTTTGCGGGAGGGGGCAATCAGCCCCAGCATTTT

V gene: TRBV5-4
clone size: -
J gene: TRBJ2-1
D gene: TRBD2
CDR3 protein: CASSSLAGVLEIGKFF
CDR3 DNA: TGTGCCAGCAGCTCCCTAGCGGGAGTTCTCGAGATTGGGAAGTTCTTC

V gene: TRBV6-5
clone size: -
J gene: TRBJ1-1
D gene: TRBD1
CDR3 protein: CASSSLDRATEAFF
CDR3 DNA: TGTGCCAGCAGCTCTCTTGACAGGGCCACTGAAGCTTTCTTT

V gene: TRBV5-6
clone size: -
J gene: TRBJ1-6
D gene: -
CDR3 protein: CASSLGQQGSPLHF
CDR3 DNA: TGTGCCAGCAGCCTCGGACAGCAGGGTTCACCCCTCCACTTT

V gene: TRBV29-1
clone size: -
J gene: TRBJ1-2
D gene: TRBD1
CDR3 protein: CSVERDREHYTF
CDR3 DNA: TGCAGCGTTGAACGGGACAGGGAACACTACACCTTC

V gene: TRBV18
clone size: few
J gene: TRBJ1-1
D gene: -
CDR3 protein: CASSPLDLGTEAFF
CDR3 DNA: TGTGCCAGCTCACCCCTAGATCTGGGCACTGAAGCTTTCTTT

V gene: TRBV28
clone size: -
J gene: TRBJ1-2
D gene: TRBD1
CDR3 protein: CASSVGDRSYGYTF
CDR3 DNA: TGTGCCAGCAGTGTAGGGGACAGATCTTATGGCTACACCTTC

V gene: TRBV9
clone size: -
J gene: TRBJ2-1
D gene: TRBD2
CDR3 protein: CASSVGAGGQENEQFF
CDR3 DNA: TGTGCCAGCAGCGTAGGGGCGGGAGGGCAGGAAAATGAGCAGTTCTTC

V gene: TRBV7-9
clone size: -
J gene: TRBJ2-5
D gene: -
CDR3 protein: CASSSSAATQYF
CDR3 DNA: TGTGCCAGCAGCTCCAGTGCGGCTACCCAGTACTTC

V gene: TRBV2
clone size: -
J gene: TRBJ1-2
D gene: -
CDR3 protein: CASSVHGLYGYTF
CDR3 DNA: TGTGCCAGCAGTGTCCACGGTCTTTATGGCTACACCTTC

V gene: TRBV10-3
clone size: -
J gene: TRBJ2-3
D gene: TRBD1
CDR3 protein: CAITDRVTTDTQYF
CDR3 DNA: TGTGCCATCACGGACAGGGTTACCACAGATACGCAGTATTTT

V gene: TRBV5-1
clone size: -
J gene: TRBJ2-5
D gene: -
CDR3 protein: CASSAGDISGETQYF
CDR3 DNA: TGCGCCAGCAGCGCCGGGGACATTTCGGGGGAGACCCAGTACTTC

V gene: TRBV9
clone size: -
J gene: TRBJ1-6
D gene: TRBD1
CDR3 protein: CASSVDDRGSPLHF
CDR3 DNA: TGTGCCAGCAGCGTAGACGACAGGGGCTCACCCCTCCACTTT

V gene: TRBV28
clone size: -
J gene: TRBJ2-7
D gene: TRBD1
CDR3 protein: CASSRYGQGAGNEQYF
CDR3 DNA: TGTGCCAGCAGTCGATACGGACAGGGGGCAGGGAACGAGCAGTACTTC

V gene: TRBV7-9
clone size: -
J gene: TRBJ2-5
D gene: TRBD1
CDR3 protein: CASSLTLGQGGTQYF
CDR3 DNA: TGTGCCAGCAGCTTAACCCTCGGACAGGGGGGGACCCAGTACTTC

V gene: TRBV7-8
clone size: -
J gene: TRBJ2-3
D gene: -
CDR3 protein: CASSELGTSTDTQYF
CDR3 DNA: TGTGCCAGCAGCGAACTTGGGACTAGCACAGATACGCAGTATTTT

V gene: TRBV7-8
clone size: -
J gene: TRBJ1-2
D gene: -
CDR3 protein: CASSLGQVYGYTF
CDR3 DNA: TGTGCCAGCAGCTTGGGGCAGGTCTATGGCTACACCTTC

V gene: TRBV2
clone size: -
J gene: TRBJ2-6
D gene: TRBD2
CDR3 protein: CASSNPRAGGTSGANVLTF
CDR3 DNA: TGTGCCAGCAGTAACCCTAGGGCGGGAGGTACCTCTGGGGCCAACGTCCTGACTTTC

V gene: TRBV19
clone size: -
J gene: TRBJ1-4
D gene: TRBD1
CDR3 protein: CASTRDRANEKLFF
CDR3 DNA: TGTGCCAGTACCCGTGACAGGGCTAATGAAAAACTGTTTTTT

V gene: TRBV7-2
clone size: -
J gene: TRBJ1-5
D gene: TRBD1
CDR3 protein: CASSTGQDQPQHF
CDR3 DNA: TGTGCCAGCAGCACCGGACAGGATCAGCCCCAGCATTTT

V gene: TRBV28
clone size: -
J gene: TRBJ1-1
D gene: -
CDR3 protein: CASVRGGDTEAFF
CDR3 DNA: TGTGCCAGCGTCAGGGGTGGGGACACTGAAGCTTTCTTT

V gene: TRBV30
clone size: -
J gene: TRBJ2-7
D gene: TRBD1
CDR3 protein: CASTKTTGAYEQYF
CDR3 DNA: TGTGCCTCAACCAAAACGACAGGGGCCTACGAGCAGTACTTC

V gene: TRBV7-2
clone size: -
J gene: TRBJ2-2
D gene: -
CDR3 protein: CASSPGHLNTGELFF
CDR3 DNA: TGTGCCAGCAGCCCGGGACACCTTAACACCGGGGAGCTGTTTTTT

V gene: TRBV11-2
clone size: -
J gene: TRBJ2-1
D gene: TRBD2
CDR3 protein: CASSLENLAGPYNEQFF
CDR3 DNA: TGTGCCAGCAGCTTAGAAAACCTAGCGGGACCCTACAATGAGCAGTTCTTC

V gene: TRBV18
clone size: few
J gene: TRBJ2-5
D gene: -
CDR3 protein: CASSPPNTGIGETQYF
CDR3 DNA: TGTGCCAGCTCACCCCCAAACACAGGGATTGGAGAGACCCAGTACTTC

V gene: TRBV28
clone size: -
J gene: TRBJ2-1
D gene: TRBD2
CDR3 protein: CATAGTRLYNEQFF
CDR3 DNA: TGTGCCACCGCCGGGACTAGACTCTACAATGAGCAGTTCTTC

V gene: TRBV30
clone size: -
J gene: TRBJ2-3
D gene: TRBD1
CDR3 protein: CAWKSGGATDTQYF
CDR3 DNA: TGTGCCTGGAAATCAGGGGGCGCGACAGATACGCAGTATTTT

V gene: TRBV11-2
clone size: -
J gene: TRBJ1-1
D gene: -
CDR3 protein: CASSLGRTGNTEAFF
CDR3 DNA: TGTGCCAGCAGCTTAGGGCGAACAGGGAACACTGAAGCTTTCTTT

V gene: TRBV5-1
clone size: -
J gene: TRBJ2-5
D gene: -
CDR3 protein: CASSLAGGQQETQYF
CDR3 DNA: TGCGCCAGCAGCTTGGCCGGGGGACAGCAAGAGACCCAGTACTTC

V gene: TRBV7-2
clone size: -
J gene: TRBJ1-2
D gene: TRBD1
CDR3 protein: CASSLAPFGGGNYGYTF
CDR3 DNA: TGTGCCAGCAGCTTAGCCCCTTTCGGAGGGGGCAACTATGGCTACACCTTC

V gene: TRBV6-6
clone size: once
J gene: TRBJ1-2
D gene: -
CDR3 protein: CASSYEAVSARGYTF
CDR3 DNA: TGTGCCAGCAGTTACGAAGCGGTATCCGCACGCGGCTACACCTTC

V gene: TRBV19
clone size: once
J gene: TRBJ2-5
D gene: -
CDR3 protein: CASSIQQGETQYF
CDR3 DNA: TGTGCCAGTAGTATACAACAGGGAGAGACCCAGTACTTC

V gene: TRBV11-2
clone size: once
J gene: TRBJ1-2
D gene: TRBD1
CDR3 protein: CASSFGTGVGYTF
CDR3 DNA: TGTGCCAGCAGCTTTGGTACAGGGGTCGGCTACACCTTC

V gene: TRBV6-1
clone size: -
J gene: TRBJ2-1
D gene: TRBD1
CDR3 protein: CASSVTGGSLNEQFF
CDR3 DNA: TGTGCCAGCAGTGTAACAGGGGGCTCATTAAATGAGCAGTTCTTC

V gene: TRBV5-4
clone size: -
J gene: TRBJ2-3
D gene: -
CDR3 protein: CASSRVGAGSTDTQYF
CDR3 DNA: TGTGCCAGCAGCCGCGTAGGGGCGGGAAGCACAGATACGCAGTATTTT

V gene: TRBV6-5
clone size: -
J gene: TRBJ2-5
D gene: -
CDR3 protein: CASRRGGGETQYF
CDR3 DNA: TGTGCCAGCAGGAGGGGAGGTGGAGAGACCCAGTACTTC

V gene: TRBV6-5
clone size: -
J gene: TRBJ2-5
D gene: TRBD2
CDR3 protein: CASSYSVSGEWAQYF
CDR3 DNA: TGTGCCAGCAGTTACTCCGTTAGCGGGGAGTGGGCCCAGTACTTC

V gene: TRBV19
clone size: once
J gene: TRBJ1-1
D gene: -
CDR3 protein: CASGLTGEAFF
CDR3 DNA: TGTGCCAGTGGGTTGACGGGTGAAGCTTTCTTT

V gene: TRBV5-1
clone size: -
J gene: TRBJ1-1
D gene: -
CDR3 protein: CASSFVGDRKAFF
CDR3 DNA: TGCGCCAGCAGCTTTGTCGGTGACAGGAAAGCTTTCTTT

V gene: TRBV27
clone size: -
J gene: TRBJ2-1
D gene: TRBD2
CDR3 protein: CASSFSASGRGGGEQFF
CDR3 DNA: TGTGCCAGCAGTTTCTCGGCTAGCGGGAGGGGCGGAGGTGAGCAGTTCTTC

V gene: TRBV7-9
clone size: -
J gene: TRBJ1-1
D gene: -
CDR3 protein: CASSLSAGSGTEAFF
CDR3 DNA: TGTGCCAGCAGCTTATCCGCGGGGTCCGGGACTGAAGCTTTCTTT

V gene: TRBV27
clone size: -
J gene: TRBJ1-2
D gene: TRBD1
CDR3 protein: CASSAGTGVGGYTF
CDR3 DNA: TGTGCCAGCAGTGCAGGGACAGGGGTTGGTGGCTACACCTTC

V gene: TRBV5-1
clone size: -
J gene: TRBJ2-7
D gene: -
CDR3 protein: CASSLSLGQYEQYF
CDR3 DNA: TGCGCCAGCAGCTTGTCACTAGGGCAGTACGAGCAGTACTTC